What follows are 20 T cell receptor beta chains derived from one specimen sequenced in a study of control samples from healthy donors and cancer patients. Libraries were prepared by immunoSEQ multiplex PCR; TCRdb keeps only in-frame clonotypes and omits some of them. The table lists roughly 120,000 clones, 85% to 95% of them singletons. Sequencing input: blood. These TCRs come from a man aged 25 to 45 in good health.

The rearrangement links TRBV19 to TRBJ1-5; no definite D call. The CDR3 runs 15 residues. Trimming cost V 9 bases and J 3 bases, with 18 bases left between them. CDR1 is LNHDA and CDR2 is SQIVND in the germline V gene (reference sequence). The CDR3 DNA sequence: TGTGCCAGCAAGGGTTTACTTTCCTCCAATCAGCCCCAGCATTTT. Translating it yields CASKGLLSSNQPQHF.

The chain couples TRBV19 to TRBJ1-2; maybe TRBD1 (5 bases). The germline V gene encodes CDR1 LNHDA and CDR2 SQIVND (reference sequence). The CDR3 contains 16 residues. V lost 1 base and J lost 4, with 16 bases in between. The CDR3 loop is CASSIVPRVGVYGYTF. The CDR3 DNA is TGTGCCAGTAGTATAGTCCCGCGGGTAGGGGTCTATGGCTACACCTTC.

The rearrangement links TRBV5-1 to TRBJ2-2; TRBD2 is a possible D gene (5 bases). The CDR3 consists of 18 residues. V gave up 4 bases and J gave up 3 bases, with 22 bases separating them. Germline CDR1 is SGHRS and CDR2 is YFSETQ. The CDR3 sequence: CASSTRTYRRDDTGELFF. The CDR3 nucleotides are TGCGCCAGCAGCACCCGGACTTACCGACGCGATGACACCGGGGAGCTGTTTTTT.

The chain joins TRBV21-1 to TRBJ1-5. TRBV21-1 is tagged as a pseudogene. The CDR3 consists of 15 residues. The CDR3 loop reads CASSKDCPSNQPQHF. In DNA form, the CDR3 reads TGTGCCAGCAGCAAAGATTGCCCAAGCAATCAGCCCCAGCATTTT.

CDR3 region: CAWSQASASMYF. As DNA, the CDR3 is TGTGCCTGGAGTCAGGCTTCGGCCTCCATGTACTTC. This rearrangement joins TRBV30 to TRBJ2-7; D is ambiguous. V was cut by 2 bases and J by 12 bases, with 17 bases left in between. The germline gives CDR1 GTSNPN, CDR2 SVGIG (reference sequence). The CDR3 runs to 12 residues.

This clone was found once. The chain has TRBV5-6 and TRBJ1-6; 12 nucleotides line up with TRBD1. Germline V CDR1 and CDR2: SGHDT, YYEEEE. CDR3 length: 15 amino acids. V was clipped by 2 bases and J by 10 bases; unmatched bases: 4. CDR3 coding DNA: TGTGCCAGCAGCTTAGGGACAGGGGGCCAATCACCCCTCCACTTT. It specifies CASSLGTGGQSPLHF.

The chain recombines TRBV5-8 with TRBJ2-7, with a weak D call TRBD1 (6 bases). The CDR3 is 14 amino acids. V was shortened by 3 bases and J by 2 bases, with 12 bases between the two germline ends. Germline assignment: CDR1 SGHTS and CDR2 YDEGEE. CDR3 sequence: CASSYRDTTYEQYF. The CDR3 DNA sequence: TGTGCCAGCAGCTACCGGGACACAACCTACGAGCAGTACTTC.

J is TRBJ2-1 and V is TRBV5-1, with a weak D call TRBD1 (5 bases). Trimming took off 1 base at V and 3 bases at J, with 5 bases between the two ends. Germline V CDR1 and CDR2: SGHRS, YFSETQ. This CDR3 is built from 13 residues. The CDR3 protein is CASSLRGYNEQFF. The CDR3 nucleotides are TGCGCCAGCAGCTTGAGGGGCTACAATGAGCAGTTCTTC.

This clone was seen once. CDR3 region: CASSQDSRGVVYGYTF. CDR3 nucleotides: TGTGCCAGCAGCCAAGATTCCAGGGGGGTTGTCTATGGCTACACCTTC. The V gene is TRBV3-1 (or the pseudogene TRBV3-2), the J gene TRBJ1-2, with TRBD1 identical over 7 bases. This CDR3 has 16 amino acids. Germline lookup yields CDR1 LGHDT and CDR2 YNNKEL (reference sequence). V gave up 0 bases and J gave up 4 bases; unmatched junction bases: 8.

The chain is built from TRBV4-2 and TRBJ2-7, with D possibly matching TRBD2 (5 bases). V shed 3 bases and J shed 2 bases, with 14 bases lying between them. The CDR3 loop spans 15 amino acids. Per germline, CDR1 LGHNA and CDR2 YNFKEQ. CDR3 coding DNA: TGTGCCAGCAGCCAGGCATCGGAGCGGCCCTACGAGCAGTACTTC. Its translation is CASSQASERPYEQYF.

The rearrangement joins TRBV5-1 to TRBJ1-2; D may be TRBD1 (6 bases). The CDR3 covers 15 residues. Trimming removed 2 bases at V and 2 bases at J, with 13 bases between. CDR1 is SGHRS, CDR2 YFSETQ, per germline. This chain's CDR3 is CASSFLDSGNYGYTF. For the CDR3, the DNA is TGCGCCAGCAGCTTCCTGGACAGCGGGAACTATGGCTACACCTTC. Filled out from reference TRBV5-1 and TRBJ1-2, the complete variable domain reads KAGVTQTPRYLIKTRGQQVTLSCSPISGHRSVSWYQQTPGQGLQFLFEYFSETQRNKGNFPGRFSGRQFSNSRSEMNVSTLELGDSALYLCASSFLDSGNYGYTFGSGTRLTVV.

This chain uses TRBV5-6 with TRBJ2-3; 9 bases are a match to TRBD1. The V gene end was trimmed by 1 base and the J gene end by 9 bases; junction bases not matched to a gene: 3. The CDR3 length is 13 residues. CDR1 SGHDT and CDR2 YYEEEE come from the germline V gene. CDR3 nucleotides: TGTGCCAGCAGCTTGACGGGACAGGGCACGCAGTATTTT. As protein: CASSLTGQGTQYF.

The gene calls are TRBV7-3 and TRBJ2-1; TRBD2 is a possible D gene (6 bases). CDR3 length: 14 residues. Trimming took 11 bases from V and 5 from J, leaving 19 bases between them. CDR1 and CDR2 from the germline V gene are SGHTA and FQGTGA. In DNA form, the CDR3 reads TGTGCCGTTACGCCCCTCGGGGGTAACAATGAGCAGTTCTTC. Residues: CAVTPLGGNNEQFF.

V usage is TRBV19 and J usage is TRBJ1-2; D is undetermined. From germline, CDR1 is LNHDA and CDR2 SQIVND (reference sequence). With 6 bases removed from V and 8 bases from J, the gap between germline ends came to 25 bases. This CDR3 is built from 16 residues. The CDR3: CASSQSREFLFRGYTF. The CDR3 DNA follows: TGTGCCAGTAGCCAATCCCGGGAGTTCCTGTTTAGAGGCTACACCTTC.

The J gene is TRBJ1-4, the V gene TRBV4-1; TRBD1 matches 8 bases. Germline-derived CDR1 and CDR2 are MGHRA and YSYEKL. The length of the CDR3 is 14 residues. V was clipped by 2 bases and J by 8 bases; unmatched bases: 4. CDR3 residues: CASSQRTGPEKLFF. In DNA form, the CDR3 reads TGCGCCAGCAGCCAAAGGACAGGGCCCGAAAAACTGTTTTTT.

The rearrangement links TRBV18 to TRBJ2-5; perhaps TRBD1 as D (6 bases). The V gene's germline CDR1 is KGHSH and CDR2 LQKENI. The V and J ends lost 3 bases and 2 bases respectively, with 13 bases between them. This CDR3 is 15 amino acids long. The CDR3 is CASSPLSDSQETQYF. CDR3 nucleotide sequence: TGTGCCAGCTCACCTCTTTCGGACAGTCAAGAGACCCAGTACTTC.

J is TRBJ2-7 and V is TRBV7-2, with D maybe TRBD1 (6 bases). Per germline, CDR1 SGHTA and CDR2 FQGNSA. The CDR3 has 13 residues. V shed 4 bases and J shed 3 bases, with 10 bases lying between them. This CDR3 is CASSSFRGYEQYF. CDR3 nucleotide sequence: TGTGCCAGCAGCTCCTTCAGGGGCTACGAGCAGTACTTC.

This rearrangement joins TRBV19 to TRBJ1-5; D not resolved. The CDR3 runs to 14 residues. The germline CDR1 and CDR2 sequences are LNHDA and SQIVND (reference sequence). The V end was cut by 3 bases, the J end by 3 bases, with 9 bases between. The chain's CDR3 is CASSIFLYNQPQHF. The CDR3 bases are TGTGCCAGTAGTATCTTCCTCTACAATCAGCCCCAGCATTTT. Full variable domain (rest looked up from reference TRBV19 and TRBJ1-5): DGGITQSPKYLFRKEGQNVTLSCEQNLNHDAMYWYRQDPGQGLRLIYYSQIVNDFQKGDIAEGYSVSREKKESFPLTVTSAQKNPTAFYLCASSIFLYNQPQHFGDGTRLSIL.

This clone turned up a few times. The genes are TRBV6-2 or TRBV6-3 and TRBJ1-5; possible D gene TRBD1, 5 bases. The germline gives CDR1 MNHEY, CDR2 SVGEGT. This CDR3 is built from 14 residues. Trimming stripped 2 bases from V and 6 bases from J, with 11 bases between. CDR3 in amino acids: CASSYPGATQPQHF. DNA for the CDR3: TGTGCCAGCAGTTACCCTGGGGCGACTCAGCCCCAGCATTTT.

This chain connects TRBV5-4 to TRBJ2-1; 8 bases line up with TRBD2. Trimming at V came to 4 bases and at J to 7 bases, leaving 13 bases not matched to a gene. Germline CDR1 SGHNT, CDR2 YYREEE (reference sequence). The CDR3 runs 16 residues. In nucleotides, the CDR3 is TGTGCCAGCAGCCCTGGACGGGGGGGCCTTTTGAATGAGCAGTTCTTC. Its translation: CASSPGRGGLLNEQFF.